The source of this T cell receptor (beta chain) is a study of shared clonotypes between healthy human individuals. Sequencing used immunoSEQ multiplex PCR; TCRdb keeps in-frame clones, though not all of them. In the table there are around 1,900,000 clones, just under 95% of which are singletons. Worth noting for this clone: Antigen unknown.

Whole-study results and caveats: Rarefaction curves obtained for sorted subsets showed sequencing incomplete despite large depth. A handful of donors had roughly 5.2% of their naive CD4 clonotypes in common.

Losses at the gene ends were 3 bases for V and 3 bases for J; bases not matched to a gene: 4. This CDR3 region has 14 residues. Germline CDR1 SGHRS, CDR2 YFSETQ. Cells designated naive CD8 were CD45RO-negative and were positively selected for CCR7, with terminally differentiated effector memory CD45RA+ cells excluded. Donors comprised healthy HIV-negative adults lacking recent acute infections or vaccinations. All donors were Caucasian adults living in Nashville, Tennessee. Sequencing was done on a sample of naive CD8+ T cells from PBMCs. The V and J genes are TRBV5-1 and TRBJ2-3; 7 bases align to TRBD2. The sequence was obtained from a man younger than 30 in good health. Some clones in this sample may be carry-over from other donors' samples. The DNA for the CDR3 is TGCGCCAGCAGCTACGGGGGGTTTACAGATACGCAGTATTTT. As protein: CASSYGGFTDTQYF.